This T cell receptor (beta chain) came from a study of T-cell memory formation after mild COVID-19. As for the study in general: Largely, TCR clusters stayed within a single donor. The study, taken as a whole, reports: Pre-infection memory showed some responding clones, and this suggested that cross-reactive memory joined.

The germline CDR1 and CDR2 sequences are SQVTM and ANQGSEA. Trimming left V 4 bases short and J 7 bases short, with 7 bases between. The length of the CDR3 is 11 residues. There are a few counts of this clonotype. Its antigen is not identified. Each CDR3 protein gets one entry after TCRdb re-called the 5' RACE reads with MiXCR. Of a few hundred thousand distinct CDR3 sequences in the sample, under 30% were seen once. The material sequenced was PBMCs or a T cell subset sorted from them (not recorded which). The rearrangement uses TRBV29-1 and TRBJ2-2, with unresolved D. The sequence was collected from an adult woman who had mild COVID-19 (a few samples of this study predate the infection). Cell type and time point are not known. The CDR3 here is CSVASIGELFF. DNA for the CDR3: TGCAGCGTTGCTTCTATCGGGGAGCTGTTTTTT.